This record covers a single T cell receptor (beta chain). The antigen is not known. The CDR3 consists of 16 residues. Losses at the gene ends were 0 bases for V and 8 bases for J; bases not matched to a gene: 6. CDR1 and CDR2 (germline): MNHEY, SVGAGI. MiXCR, applied by TCRdb to the 5' RACE reads, yields one record per CDR3 protein. The sample lists about 290,000 distinct CDR3 sequences, 9.5% occurring once. The data were taken from a study of identical twins. Study findings and constraints: Cord blood's abundant beta clonotypes had fewer insertions, unlike memory repertoires.

These data were also reused for a study on yellow fever vaccine responses in identical twins.

The material sequenced was CD8+ T cells sorted from blood. The chain employs TRBV6-5 and TRBJ2-1; TRBD2 matches at 11 bases. This TCR was recovered from a young woman in good health. CDR3: CASSYSLAGVGDEQFF. CDR3 bases: TGTGCCAGCAGTTACTCACTAGCGGGAGTTGGGGATGAGCAGTTCTTC.